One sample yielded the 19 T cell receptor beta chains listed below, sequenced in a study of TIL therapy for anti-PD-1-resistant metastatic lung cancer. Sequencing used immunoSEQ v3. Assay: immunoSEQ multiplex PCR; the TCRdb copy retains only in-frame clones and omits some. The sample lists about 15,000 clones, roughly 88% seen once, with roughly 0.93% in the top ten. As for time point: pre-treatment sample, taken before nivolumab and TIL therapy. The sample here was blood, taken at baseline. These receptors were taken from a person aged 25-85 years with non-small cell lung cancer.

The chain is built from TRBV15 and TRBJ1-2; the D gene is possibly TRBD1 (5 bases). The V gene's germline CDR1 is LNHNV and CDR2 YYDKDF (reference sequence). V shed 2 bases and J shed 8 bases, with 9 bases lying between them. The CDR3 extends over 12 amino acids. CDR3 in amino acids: CATSRQGLGYTF. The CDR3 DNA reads TGTGCCACCAGCAGACAGGGCTTGGGCTACACCTTC.

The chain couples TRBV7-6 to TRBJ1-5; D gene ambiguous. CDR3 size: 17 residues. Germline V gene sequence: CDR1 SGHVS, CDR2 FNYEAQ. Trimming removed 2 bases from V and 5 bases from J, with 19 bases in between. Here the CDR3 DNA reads TGTGCCAGCAGCTTAAGGCCCCCCACTCTATCTGATCAGCCCCAGCATTTT. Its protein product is CASSLRPPTLSDQPQHF.

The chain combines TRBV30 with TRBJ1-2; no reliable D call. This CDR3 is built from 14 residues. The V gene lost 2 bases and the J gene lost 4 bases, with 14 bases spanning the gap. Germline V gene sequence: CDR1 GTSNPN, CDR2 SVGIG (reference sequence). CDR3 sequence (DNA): TGTGCCTGGAGTACTTCAGTGAGGCCCTATGGCTACACCTTC. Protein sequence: CAWSTSVRPYGYTF.

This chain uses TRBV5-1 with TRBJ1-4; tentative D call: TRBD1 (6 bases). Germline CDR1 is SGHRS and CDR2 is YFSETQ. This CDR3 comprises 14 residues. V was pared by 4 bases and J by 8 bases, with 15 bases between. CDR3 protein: CASSAPGQREKLFF. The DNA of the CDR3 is TGCGCCAGCAGCGCTCCGGGACAAAGGGAAAAACTGTTTTTT.

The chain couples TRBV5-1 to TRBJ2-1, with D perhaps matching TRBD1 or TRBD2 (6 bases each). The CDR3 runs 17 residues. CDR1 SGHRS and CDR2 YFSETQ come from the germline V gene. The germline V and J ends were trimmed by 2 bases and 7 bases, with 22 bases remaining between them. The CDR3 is CASSFSVGGGTKNEQFF. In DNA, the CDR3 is TGCGCCAGCAGCTTTTCGGTAGGAGGGGGGACGAAGAATGAGCAGTTCTTC.

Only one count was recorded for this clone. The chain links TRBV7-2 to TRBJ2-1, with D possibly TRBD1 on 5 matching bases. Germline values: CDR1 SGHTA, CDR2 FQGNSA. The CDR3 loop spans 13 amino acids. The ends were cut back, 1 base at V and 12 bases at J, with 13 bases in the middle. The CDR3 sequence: CASSLDRTRRQFF. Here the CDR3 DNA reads TGTGCCAGCAGCTTAGACCGGACAAGGAGGCAGTTCTTC.

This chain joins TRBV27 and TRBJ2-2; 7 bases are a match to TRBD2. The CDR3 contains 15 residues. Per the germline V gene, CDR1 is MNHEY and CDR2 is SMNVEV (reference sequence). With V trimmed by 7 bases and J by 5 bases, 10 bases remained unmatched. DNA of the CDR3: TGTGCCAGCACCTCCTTGGGGGAGGGTACCGGGGAGCTGTTTTTT. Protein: CASTSLGEGTGELFF.

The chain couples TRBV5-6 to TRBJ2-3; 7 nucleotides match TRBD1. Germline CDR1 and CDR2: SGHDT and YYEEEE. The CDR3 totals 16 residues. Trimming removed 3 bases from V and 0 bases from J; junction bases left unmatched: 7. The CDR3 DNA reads TGTGCCAGCAGCTCAGGGACAGCCCGTAGCACAGATACGCAGTATTTT. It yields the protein CASSSGTARSTDTQYF.

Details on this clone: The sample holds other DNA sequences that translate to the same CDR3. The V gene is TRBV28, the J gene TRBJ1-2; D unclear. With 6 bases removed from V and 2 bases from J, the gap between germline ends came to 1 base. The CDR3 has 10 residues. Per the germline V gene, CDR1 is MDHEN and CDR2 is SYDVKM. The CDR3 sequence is CASSNYGYTF. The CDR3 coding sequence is TGTGCCAGCAGCAACTATGGCTACACCTTC.

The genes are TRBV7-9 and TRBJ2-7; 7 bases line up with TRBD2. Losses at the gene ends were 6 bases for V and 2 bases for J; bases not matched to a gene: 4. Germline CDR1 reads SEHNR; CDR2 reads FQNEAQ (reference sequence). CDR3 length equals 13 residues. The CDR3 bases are TGTGCCAGCAGTCACGGGGGGACCTACGAGCAGTACTTC. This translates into CASSHGGTYEQYF.

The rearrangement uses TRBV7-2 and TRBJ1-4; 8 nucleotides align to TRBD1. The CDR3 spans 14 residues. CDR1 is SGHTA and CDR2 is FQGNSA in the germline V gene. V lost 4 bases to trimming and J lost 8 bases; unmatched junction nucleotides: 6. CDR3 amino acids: CASSSRQGREKLFF. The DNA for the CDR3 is TGTGCCAGCAGCTCCCGACAGGGGAGGGAAAAACTGTTTTTT.

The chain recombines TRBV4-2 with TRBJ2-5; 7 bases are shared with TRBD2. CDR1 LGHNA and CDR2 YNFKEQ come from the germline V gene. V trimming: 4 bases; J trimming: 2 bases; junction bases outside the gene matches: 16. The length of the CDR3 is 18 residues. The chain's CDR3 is CASSLNLGSGAGQETQYF. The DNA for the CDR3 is TGTGCCAGCAGCCTAAACCTAGGCTCAGGAGCGGGGCAAGAGACCCAGTACTTC.

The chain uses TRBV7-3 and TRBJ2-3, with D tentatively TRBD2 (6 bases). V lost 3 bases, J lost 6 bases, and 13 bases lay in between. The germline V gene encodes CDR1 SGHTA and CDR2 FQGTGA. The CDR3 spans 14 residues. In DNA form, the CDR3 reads TGTGCCAGCAGCTTTACCGGGAGTCGTGATACGCAGTATTTT. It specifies CASSFTGSRDTQYF.

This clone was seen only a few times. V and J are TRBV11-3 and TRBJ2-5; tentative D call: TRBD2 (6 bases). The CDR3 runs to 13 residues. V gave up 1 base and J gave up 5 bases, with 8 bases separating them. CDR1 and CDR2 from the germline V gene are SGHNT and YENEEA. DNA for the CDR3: TGTGCCAGCAGCTTAGCGGGGGTGGAGACCCAGTACTTC. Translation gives CASSLAGVETQYF.

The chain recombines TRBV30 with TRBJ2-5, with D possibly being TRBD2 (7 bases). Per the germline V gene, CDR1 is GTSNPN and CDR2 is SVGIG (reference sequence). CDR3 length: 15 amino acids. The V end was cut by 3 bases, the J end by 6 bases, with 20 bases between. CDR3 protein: CAWRVSGGAKKTQYF. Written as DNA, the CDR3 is TGTGCCTGGAGAGTCTCGGGGGGCGCGAAGAAGACCCAGTACTTC. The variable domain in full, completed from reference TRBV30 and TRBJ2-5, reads SQTIHQWPATLVQPVGSPLSLECTVEGTSNPNLYWYRQAAGRGLQLLFYSVGIGQISSEVPQNLSASRPQDRQFILSSKKLLLSDSGFYLCAWRVSGGAKKTQYFGPGTRLLVL.

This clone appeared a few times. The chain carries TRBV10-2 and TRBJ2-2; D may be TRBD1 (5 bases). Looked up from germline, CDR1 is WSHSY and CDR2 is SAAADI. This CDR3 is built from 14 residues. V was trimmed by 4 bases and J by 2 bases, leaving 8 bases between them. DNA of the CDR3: TGCGCCAGCAGTGGAACAGGCAACACCGGGGAGCTGTTTTTT. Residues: CASSGTGNTGELFF.

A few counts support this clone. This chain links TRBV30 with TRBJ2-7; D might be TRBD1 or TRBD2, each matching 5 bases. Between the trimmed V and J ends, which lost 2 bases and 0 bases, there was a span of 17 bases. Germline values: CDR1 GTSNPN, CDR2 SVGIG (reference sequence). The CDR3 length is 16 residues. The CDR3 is CAWSPLGRRSSYEQYV. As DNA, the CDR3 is TGTGCCTGGAGTCCCCTGGGACGCCGAAGCTCCTACGAGCAGTACGTC.

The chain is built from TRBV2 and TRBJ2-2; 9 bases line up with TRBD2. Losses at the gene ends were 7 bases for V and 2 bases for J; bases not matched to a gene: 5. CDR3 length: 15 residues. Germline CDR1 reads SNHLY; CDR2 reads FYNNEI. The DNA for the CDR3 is TGTGCCAGCACTCCCGGGACTAGCAACACCGGGGAGCTGTTTTTT. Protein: CASTPGTSNTGELFF. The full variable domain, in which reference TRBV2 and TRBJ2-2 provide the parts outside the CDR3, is EPEVTQTPSHQVTQMGQEVILRCVPISNHLYFYWYRQILGQKVEFLVSFYNNEISEKSEIFDDQFSVERPDGSNFTLKIRSTKLEDSAMYFCASTPGTSNTGELFFGEGSRLTVL.

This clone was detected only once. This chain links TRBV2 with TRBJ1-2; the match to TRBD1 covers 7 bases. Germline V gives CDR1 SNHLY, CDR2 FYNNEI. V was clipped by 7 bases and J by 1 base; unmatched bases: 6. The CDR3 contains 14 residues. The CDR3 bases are TGTGCCAGCACTAGGACAGGTATTAACTATGGCTACACCTTC. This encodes CASTRTGINYGYTF.